The present T cell receptor (beta chain) was sequenced within a study of beta chain features in type 1 diabetes. Study details: No patient-donor differences in age, gender, total cells or subset yield. Overall study findings and caveats: Researchers reported that naive, central memory and Treg TCRB repertoires appeared more similar in patients than in healthy donors. Shorter TCRB CDR3s, moderately but significantly so, were found in Type 1 diabetes patients in all four CD4+ subsets.

The purity of all sorted populations exceeded 95%. This clone was recorded a few times. The target antigen is unknown. The sample has other DNA sequences that encode this CDR3 too. What was sequenced were expressed TCRB transcripts, since all of the isolated RNA had been reverse transcribed. Naive, central memory and regulatory T cell samples yielded approximately 3.3 million reads on average. Produced via immunoSEQ multiplex PCR; TCRdb's table is partial and in-frame only. The sample has around 600,000 clones, over 10% seen once; the top ten hold approximately 0.11%. Sequenced: naive CD4+ T cells from blood. The sequence derives from a young man with type 1 diabetes.

The CDR3 DNA reads TGTGCCAGCAGCGGCTATGGCTACACCTTC. The encoded protein is CASSGYGYTF. This chain uses TRBV2 with TRBJ1-2; D is ambiguous. The CDR3 loop spans 10 amino acids. Germline CDR1 is SNHLY and CDR2 is FYNNEI. Trimming cost V 6 bases and J 4 bases, with 3 bases left between them.